Shown below are 29 T cell receptor beta chains from a single sample sequenced in a study of immune heterogeneity within non-small cell lung tumors (dated by TCRdb to 2016 to 2019). This sample was sequenced with a HiSeq X Ten. A multiplex PCR system amplified the TCR beta CDR3 region, with a first 10-cycle round using 32 V-gene forward and 13 J-gene reverse primers. Using fastp at Q25 and MiXCR, TCRdb reprocessed the public reads and kept productive beta chains. Each CDR3 protein appears once, grouped with its most common genes and DNA. The sample data list more than 9,000 distinct CDR3 sequences, and roughly 30% of these were observed just once. The top ten constitute approximately 8.7% of the sample. The TCR template was genomic DNA extracted from bulk tumor tissue, and around 0.55 ug of gDNA was amplified for each sample. During surgery, multiple biopsies were taken from each primary tumor, with sampling sites spaced as far apart as possible within the tumor mass. The study cohort was described as untreated, and the patients were newly diagnosed NSCLC cases having curative surgery.

The sample comprised lung tumor tissue. All receptors derive from a woman aged 60-75 years with non-small cell lung cancer.

Judged by abundance, this clonotype is medium-sized. J is TRBJ1-5 and V is TRBV28; D gene ambiguous. V lost 3 bases to trimming and J lost 0 bases, with 3 bases between them. Germline CDR1 and CDR2: MDHEN and SYDVKM. This CDR3 region has 13 residues. This CDR3 reads CASSFYSNQPQHF. In DNA form, the CDR3 reads TGTGCCAGCAGTTTCTATAGCAATCAGCCCCAGCATTTT.

By sample fraction, this clonotype is medium-sized (0.01 to 0.1%). The V call is TRBV11-2, the J call TRBJ2-1; 11 bases fit TRBD2. J lost 4 bases, V lost 0 bases, and 5 bases had no gene match. Germline CDR1 SGHAT, CDR2 FQNNGV. There are 17 residues in the CDR3. CDR3 residues: CASSLELSGRGYNEQFF. The CDR3 nucleotides are TGTGCCAGCAGCTTAGAACTTAGCGGGAGGGGTTACAATGAGCAGTTCTTC.

This clonotype was counted at least ten times. This chain links TRBV28 with TRBJ2-3; 8 bases align to TRBD2. Germline V gives CDR1 MDHEN, CDR2 SYDVKM. This CDR3 has 12 amino acids. V lost 6 bases to trimming and J lost 9 bases; unmatched junction nucleotides: 5. The CDR3 here is CASRGGGGTQYF. The DNA of the CDR3 is TGTGCCAGCAGGGGGGGCGGGGGGACGCAGTATTTT. Full variable domain (rest looked up from reference TRBV28 and TRBJ2-3): DVKVTQSSRYLVKRTGEKVFLECVQDMDHENMFWYRQDPGLGLRLIYFSYDVKMKEKGDIPEGYSVSREKKERFSLILESASTNQTSMYLCASRGGGGTQYFGPGTRLTVL.

This clonotype qualifies as medium-sized. The rearrangement links TRBV12-3 or TRBV12-4 to TRBJ2-7; D may be TRBD2 (6 bases). Trimming removed 5 bases at V and 5 bases at J, with 16 bases between. CDR3 length equals 14 residues. CDR3 sequence: CASSGAGTPDEQYF. The CDR3 nucleotides read TGTGCCAGCAGTGGTGCCGGGACTCCCGACGAGCAGTACTTC.

Details on this clonotype: This may come from a read error, since a much larger clone is one base off. The chain carries TRBV15 and TRBJ1-5, with D unclear. Germline V gene sequence: CDR1 LNHNV, CDR2 YYDKDF (reference sequence). Trimming took 0 bases from V and 1 from J, leaving 7 bases between them. The CDR3 contains 15 residues. This CDR3 reads CATSRELDSNQPQHF. The CDR3 region has the DNA TGTGCCACCAGCAGAGAGTTGGACAGCAATCAGCCCCAGCATTTT.

This clonotype was seen ten or more times. The chain links TRBV2 to TRBJ1-1; the D is unclear. The ends were cut back, 3 bases at V and 4 bases at J, with 12 bases in the middle. The CDR3 length is 14 residues. Germline V gives CDR1 SNHLY, CDR2 FYNNEI. This CDR3 is CASSEEVSSTEAFF. Written as DNA, the CDR3 is TGTGCCAGCAGTGAGGAGGTTTCGAGCACTGAAGCTTTCTTT.

The V gene is TRBV30, the J gene TRBJ2-7, with no clear D. The V gene's germline CDR1 is GTSNPN and CDR2 SVGIG (reference sequence). The ends were cut back, 1 base at V and 3 bases at J, with 4 bases in the middle. The CDR3 has 11 amino acids. The CDR3 loop reads CAWSGDYEQYF. The CDR3 DNA is TGTGCCTGGAGTGGGGACTACGAGCAGTACTTC.

Concerning this clonotype: This clone may be a read error of a much larger clone one base away. The final CDR3 position lacks the conserved phenylalanine or tryptophan, pointing to a likely read error. The CDR3 sequence is CSASEDSYEQYL. The DNA for the CDR3 is TGCAGTGCTAGTGAGGACTCCTACGAGCAGTACCTC. The chain links TRBV20-1 to TRBJ2-7, with D uncertain. Trimming stripped 3 bases from V and 0 bases from J, with 6 bases between. The CDR3 covers 12 residues. Germline assignment: CDR1 DFQATT and CDR2 SNEGSKA (reference sequence).

The sample holds many counts of this clonotype. The chain joins TRBV5-5 to TRBJ2-7; no definite D call. The CDR3 length is 14 residues. CDR1 SGHKS and CDR2 YYEKEE come from the germline V gene (reference sequence). The ends were cut back, 2 bases at V and 0 bases at J, with 9 bases in the middle. The CDR3 loop is CASSLSLPSYEQYF. DNA for the CDR3: TGTGCCAGCAGCTTATCTCTCCCCTCCTACGAGCAGTACTTC.

The J gene is TRBJ2-3, the V gene TRBV4-3; 11 nucleotides agree with TRBD2. V lost 3 bases, J lost 6 bases, and 5 bases stayed unmatched. This CDR3 comprises 15 residues. From germline, CDR1 is LGHNA and CDR2 YSLEER. The CDR3 region is CASSHSGRAADTQYF. The CDR3 DNA reads as TGCGCCAGCAGCCATAGCGGGAGGGCCGCGGATACGCAGTATTTT.

The V and J genes are TRBV19 and TRBJ2-7, with 7 bases that match TRBD2. Germline assignment: CDR1 LNHDA and CDR2 SQIVND (reference sequence). Trimming cost V 6 bases and J 5 bases; bases outside gene matches: 13. This CDR3 has 15 amino acids. CDR3 in DNA: TGTGCCAGTAGGACTAGCCTCGAAACCTACAACGAGCAGTACTTC. This translates into CASRTSLETYNEQYF.

This clonotype turned up a few times. This CDR3 is CASSHQGGEQFF. For the CDR3, the DNA is TGCGCCAGCAGCCACCAGGGAGGGGAGCAGTTCTTC. The gene calls are TRBV4-3 and TRBJ2-1, with 7 positions matching TRBD2. The J segment lost 10 bases and the V segment lost 3 bases, leaving 3 bases of the junction unmatched. The CDR3 is 12 amino acids. Looked up from germline, CDR1 is LGHNA and CDR2 is YSLEER.

The chain employs TRBV3-1 and TRBJ1-6; the D is unclear. Between the trimmed V and J ends, which lost 0 bases and 10 bases, there was a span of 4 bases. The CDR3 is made up of 12 amino acids. Looked up from germline, CDR1 is LGHDT and CDR2 is YNNKEL (reference sequence). Here the CDR3 DNA reads TGTGCCAGCAGCCAAGAATCATCACCCCTCCACTTT. Its protein product is CASSQESSPLHF.

A word on this clonotype: Just one base apart from a much larger clone, this may be a read error. The chain joins TRBV11-3 to TRBJ2-5; no reliable D call. The V gene's germline CDR1 is SGHNT and CDR2 YENEEA. This CDR3 is built from 11 residues. In nucleotides, the CDR3 is TGTGCCGGCAGCCATCAAGAGACCCAGTACTTC. Protein: CAGSHQETQYF.

This clonotype counts as medium-sized. The J gene is TRBJ2-5, the V gene TRBV6-1, with 7 positions matching TRBD1. The CDR3 totals 15 residues. Germline assignment: CDR1 MNHNS and CDR2 SASEGT. J gave up 5 bases and V 5 bases, and 11 bases lay outside the gene matches. In DNA, the CDR3 is TGTGCCAGCAGTCTTTCGCCAGGGGGTCGCGAGACCCAGTACTTC. It encodes CASSLSPGGRETQYF.

This clonotype came up a few times. This chain connects TRBV2 to TRBJ2-2; D is unclear. This CDR3 has 14 residues. The V gene's germline CDR1 is SNHLY and CDR2 FYNNEI. V was cut by 7 bases and J by 1 base, with 10 bases left in between. This CDR3 reads CASKSGENTGELFF. CDR3 bases: TGTGCCAGCAAATCTGGGGAGAACACCGGGGAGCTGTTTTTT.

This clonotype has a handful of counts. The chain carries TRBV18 and TRBJ2-4; D tentatively reads TRBD1 or TRBD2 (5 bases each). Trimming stripped 6 bases from V and 2 bases from J, with 11 bases between. The CDR3 extends over 14 amino acids. Germline V gives CDR1 KGHSH, CDR2 LQKENI. The CDR3 nucleotides read TGTGCCAGCTCGCCGGGGCTTTCCAAAAACATTCAGTACTTC. Protein: CASSPGLSKNIQYF.

As concerns this clonotype: A much larger clone differs from this one at a single base, so this may be a read error. The rearrangement uses TRBV6-5 and TRBJ2-1; TRBD2 might be the D (5 bases). Germline-derived CDR1 and CDR2 are MNHEY and SVGAGI. The CDR3 has 12 residues. CDR3 bases: TGTGCCAGCGGTTACTCCGGGGATGAGCAGTTCTTC. Its protein is CASGYSGDEQFF.

Turning to this clonotype: With a much larger clone just one base away, this may be a read error. CDR3 amino acids: CASSLDRYEQYF. The CDR3, as DNA: TGTGCCAGCAGCTTGGACAGGTACGAGCAGTACTTC. J is TRBJ2-7 and V is TRBV5-6; TRBD1 is a possible D gene (5 bases). Germline V lookup: CDR1 SGHDT, CDR2 YYEEEE. This CDR3 contains 12 residues. V was clipped by 0 bases and J by 4 bases, with 5 bases between them. Filled out from reference TRBV5-6 and TRBJ2-7, the complete variable domain reads DAGVTQSPTHLIKTRGQQVTLRCSPKSGHDTVSWYQQALGQGPQFIFQYYEEEERQRGNFPDRFSGHQFPNYSSELNVNALLLGDSALYLCASSLDRYEQYFGPGTRLTVT.

On this clonotype itself: A much larger clone differs from this one at a single base, so this may be a read error. This chain connects TRBV5-1 to TRBJ2-5; TRBD2 is a possible D gene (6 bases). From germline, CDR1 is SGHRS and CDR2 YFSETQ. Trimming removed 5 bases at V and 5 bases at J, with 16 bases between. The CDR3 contains 14 residues. CDR3 amino acids: CASRAGLAGETQYF. The CDR3 DNA reads as TGCGCCAGCAGGGCGGGGCTAGCTGGGGAGACCCAGTACTTC.

Comment on this clonotype: A much bigger clone sits one base away, suggesting this may be a read error. The V call is TRBV10-2, the J call TRBJ2-1; 7 positions agree with TRBD2. Germline trimming cut 10 bases from V and 0 bases from J; bases unmatched to any gene: 6. Looked up from germline, CDR1 is WSHSY and CDR2 is SAAADI. CDR3 length equals 14 residues. The CDR3 DNA is TGCGCCAACGGACTAGTGGGCTCCTACAATGAGCAGTTCTTC. Its translation: CANGLVGSYNEQFF.

Details on this clonotype: A clone one base away is much larger, so this may be a read error. CDR3 amino acids: CASSYCQNTGELFF. The CDR3, as DNA: TGTGCCAGCAGTTATTGTCAGAACACCGGGGAGCTGTTTTTT. The J gene is TRBJ2-2, the V gene TRBV6-2 or TRBV6-3; D call uncertain. Deletions cut 3 bases from V and 1 base from J, with 6 bases between. Per germline, CDR1 MNHEY and CDR2 SVGEGT. CDR3 length: 14 residues.

The V call is TRBV29-1, the J call TRBJ1-2; D is unresolved. Trimming took off 0 bases at V and 4 bases at J, with 6 bases between the two ends. Per the germline V gene, CDR1 is SQVTM and CDR2 is ANQGSEA. This CDR3 comprises 12 residues. The DNA of the CDR3 is TGCAGCGTTGAAGAGTACAGCTATGGCTACACCTTC. Residues: CSVEEYSYGYTF.

This clonotype was seen many times. This sequence joins TRBV16 and TRBJ1-1; D might be TRBD1 (5 bases). CDR1 KGHSY and CDR2 FQNENV come from the germline V gene. This CDR3 has 15 residues. Trimming shortened V by 4 bases and J by 0 bases, and 12 bases separated the two germline ends. DNA of the CDR3: TGTGCCAGCAGCCCTCGGGACTTCGTGAACACTGAAGCTTTCTTT. Translation gives CASSPRDFVNTEAFF.

This clonotype was observed a few times. The chain recombines TRBV30 with TRBJ2-1; TRBD2 is a possible D gene (6 bases). CDR1 and CDR2 (germline): GTSNPN, SVGIG (reference sequence). V lost 2 bases and J 2 bases, leaving 13 bases between the germline ends. The length of the CDR3 is 15 residues. This CDR3 is CAWSLTGTAYNEQFF. The CDR3 coding sequence is TGTGCCTGGAGTCTGACCGGGACTGCCTACAATGAGCAGTTCTTC.

This clonotype has at least ten counts. This rearrangement joins TRBV6-1 to TRBJ1-3; 7 bases map to TRBD1. V shed 6 bases and J 0 bases; nucleotides not matched to a gene: 8. CDR1 and CDR2 (germline): MNHNS, SASEGT. CDR3 length: 16 amino acids. Here the CDR3 reads CASRRGTAVSGNTIYF. DNA of the CDR3: TGTGCCAGCAGACGGGGGACAGCTGTCTCTGGAAACACCATATATTTT.

This clonotype has a count of ten or more. V is TRBV20-1 and J is TRBJ2-7; 10 bases match TRBD1. J gave up 1 base and V 5 bases, and 5 bases lay outside the gene matches. CDR3 length: 14 amino acids. CDR1 is DFQATT and CDR2 is SNEGSKA in the germline V gene (reference sequence). CDR3 in DNA: TGCAGTGCTTCGGACAGGGGGGGATCCTACGAGCAGTACTTC. Translation: CSASDRGGSYEQYF.

This clonotype was counted a few times. This chain links TRBV6-1 with TRBJ2-5; TRBD2 matches 14 bases. Trimming removed 8 bases from V and 5 bases from J; junction bases left unmatched: 7. CDR1 is MNHNS, CDR2 SASEGT, per germline. The CDR3 covers 15 residues. The chain's CDR3 is CASGRLAGGGETQYF. In DNA, the CDR3 is TGTGCCAGCGGCCGACTAGCGGGAGGGGGGGAGACCCAGTACTTC.

As concerns this clonotype: The junction and the germline gene differ at one end; a read error may be behind it. This chain joins TRBV11-2 and TRBJ2-1; TRBD1 or TRBD2 may be the D gene (5 bases each). The CDR3 extends over 17 amino acids. The germline V gene encodes CDR1 SGHAT and CDR2 FQNNGV. CDR3 in amino acids: CASRATWVRGSYDEQFF. DNA for the CDR3: TGTGCCAGCAGGGCAACTTGGGTGAGGGGCTCCTACGATGAGCAGTTCTTC.